Only a few counts were recorded for the clone carrying this TCR beta chain. Its antigen is unidentified. The entry originates in a study of CD8 T cells in ankylosing spondylitis. Study findings and constraints: It appeared that ankylosing spondylitis blood was characterized by a TCR beta motif of seven or eight highly homologous variants. Before this, some motif variants had been reported in reactive arthritis synovial fluid and blood. Matched ankylosing spondylitis synovial fluid reportedly contained a significantly enriched population of disease-linked clones. Disease-linked clones had a CD8+ phenotype and relatively low frequency in peripheral blood.

Quantitative barcoded 5'-RACE was used to prepare TCR beta libraries. Each CDR3 protein is one row after TCRdb ran MiXCR on the 5' RACE reads. This sample has around 220,000 distinct CDR3 sequences, with approximately 20% found just once. CDR3 length: 14 amino acids. CDR1 and CDR2 (germline): MGHRA, YSYEKL. V was cut by 7 bases and J by 1 base, with 10 bases left in between. The TCR originated in a male donor with ankylosing spondylitis. The J gene is TRBJ2-2, the V gene TRBV4-1; no clear D. Sequenced sample: blood, either unsorted or a sorted T cell fraction (not recorded which). The CDR3 DNA follows: TGCGCCAGCACCCTTCGCTTGAACACCGGGGAGCTGTTTTTT. Its protein is CASTLRLNTGELFF.